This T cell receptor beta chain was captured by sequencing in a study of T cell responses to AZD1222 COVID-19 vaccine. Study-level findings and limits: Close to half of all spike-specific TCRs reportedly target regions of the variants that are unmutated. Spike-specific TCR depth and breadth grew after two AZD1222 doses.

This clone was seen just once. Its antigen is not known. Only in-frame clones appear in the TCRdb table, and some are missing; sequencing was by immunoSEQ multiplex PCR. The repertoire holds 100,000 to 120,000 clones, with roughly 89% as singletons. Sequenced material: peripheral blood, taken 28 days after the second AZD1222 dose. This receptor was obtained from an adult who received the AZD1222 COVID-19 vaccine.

CDR3 in amino acids: CASLTTGNDSPLHF. As DNA, the CDR3 is TGTGCCAGTCTTACAACAGGGAATGATTCACCCCTCCACTTT. This chain joins TRBV28 and TRBJ1-6; possible D gene TRBD1, 6 bases. The CDR3 is 14 residues long. V was pared by 9 bases and J by 8 bases, with 17 bases between. Germline-derived CDR1 and CDR2 are MDHEN and SYDVKM.